This T cell receptor beta chain emerged from a study of response to subunit inactivated influenza vaccine. General study findings and limits: Every seasonal influenza vaccination brings in few new T cells, the authors suggested.

The CDR3 spans 14 residues. J was trimmed by 7 bases and V by 5 bases; bases with no gene match: 6. Germline values: CDR1 DFQATT, CDR2 SNEGSKA (reference sequence). This clonotype was counted only a few times. The target antigen is unknown. TCRdb passed the RT-PCR reads through MiXCR, listing each CDR3 protein once. The table has 750,000 to 850,000 distinct CDR3 sequences, around a sixth seen once. Sample: PBMCs from blood, taken roughly 5 days after vaccination. This chain uses TRBV20-1 with TRBJ2-1; 12 nucleotides agree with TRBD2. The clonotype was recovered from a man in his fifties or sixties who received an inactivated influenza vaccine. The CDR3 DNA follows: TGCAGTGCTCAACTAGCGGGGGGAAGGAATGAGCAGTTCTTC. It translates to CSAQLAGGRNEQFF.